This T cell receptor beta chain derives from a study of blood T cell repertoires in COVID-19. Generated by immunoSEQ multiplex PCR, the TCRdb table keeps only in-frame clones and is missing some. The sample has approximately 230,000 clones; 82% are singletons. Germline V gives CDR1 MNHEY, CDR2 SMNVEV (reference sequence). After removal of 10 bases from V and 4 bases from J, the junction contained 15 bases not matched to a gene. The CDR3 runs to 16 residues. The sample taken for sequencing was peripheral blood. The chain employs TRBV27 and TRBJ2-7; 11 bases are shared with TRBD2. The receptor's source is a woman aged 80 or over with active or convalescent COVID-19. DNA for the CDR3: TGTGCCACCCAAAGAGGAGGGACTAGCGGAACTTACGAGCAGTACTTC. As protein: CATQRGGTSGTYEQYF.